These 14 T cell receptor beta chains came from one sample sequenced in a study of cytomegalovirus exposure and HLA in healthy donors. With 60 Vbeta and 13 Jbeta primers, the PCR was carried out. Some clones are missing from TCRdb's copy, which holds only in-frame ones; the method was immunoSEQ multiplex PCR. This sample has 150,000 or so clones, with around 72% found just once. The sample consisted of PBMCs. The receptors come from a woman aged 50 to 60 in good health and CMV-seropositive.

The chain joins TRBV4-3 to TRBJ2-5; the D gene is possibly TRBD1 (6 bases). With the DNA end fitting TRBJ2-7 better, the J assignment may be wrong. This CDR3 has 14 amino acids. Germline CDR1 is LGHNA and CDR2 is YSLEER. CDR3 DNA sequence: TGCGCCAGCAGCCGAGCACAGGGTAACCACGAGCAGTACTTC. Protein sequence: CASSRAQGNHEQYF.

The chain combines TRBV6-1 with TRBJ2-5, with 8 bases fitting TRBD2. This CDR3 contains 14 residues. Unmatched junction bases numbered 7, after V lost 6 bases and J lost 4 bases. Germline V gene sequence: CDR1 MNHNS, CDR2 SASEGT. CDR3 in amino acids: CASSSGLERETQYF. The CDR3 DNA reads TGTGCCAGCAGCTCGGGACTAGAAAGAGAGACCCAGTACTTC.

V gene TRBV15 combines with J gene TRBJ1-1; D is undetermined. CDR3 size: 15 residues. CDR1 and CDR2 from the germline V gene are LNHNV and YYDKDF (reference sequence). V shed 5 bases and J shed 5 bases, with 18 bases lying between them. The CDR3 DNA is TGTGCCACCAGCCCCCAAAGATCGGCAGGAACTGAAGCTTTCTTT. Translated, it gives CATSPQRSAGTEAFF.

In this sample, this clone turned up a few times. The CDR3 bases are TGTGCCAGCAGCTCAGGGAGGAAAACAGGGGACTATGGCTACACCTTC. This gives the protein CASSSGRKTGDYGYTF. The J gene is TRBJ1-2, the V gene TRBV7-2; 7 bases line up with TRBD1. CDR3 length: 16 residues. After removal of 4 bases from V and 3 bases from J, the junction contained 11 bases not matched to a gene. Germline CDR1 reads SGHTA; CDR2 reads FQGNSA.

The rearrangement joins TRBV15 to TRBJ1-1; D ambiguous. The CDR3 is 16 residues long. The V end lost 0 bases, the J end lost 5 bases, and 16 bases lay between the germline ends. From germline, CDR1 is LNHNV and CDR2 YYDKDF (reference sequence). The CDR3 region has the DNA TGTGCCACCAGCAGAGAGGTTGGCAGATCGGGGACTGAAGCTTTCTTT. It is translated as CATSREVGRSGTEAFF.

The chain uses TRBV9 and TRBJ2-1; TRBD1 aligns across 8 bases. CDR1 is SGDLS and CDR2 is YYNGEE in the germline V gene. The CDR3 length is 13 residues. V lost 4 bases and J lost 8; bases outside the gene matches: 5. In DNA, the CDR3 is TGTGCCAGCAGCTACGACAGGGGCGATGAGCAGTTCTTC. This translates into CASSYDRGDEQFF. The whole variable domain, filled in from reference TRBV9 and TRBJ2-1, reads DSGVTQTPKHLITATGQRVTLRCSPRSGDLSVYWYQQSLDQGLQFLIQYYNGEERAKGNILERFSAQQFPDLHSELNLSSLELGDSALYFCASSYDRGDEQFFGPGTRLTVL.

In DNA form, the CDR3 reads TGTGCCAGCAGCCCGCCGGGAGAGACCCAAGAGACCCAGTACTTC. As protein: CASSPPGETQETQYF. The chain recombines TRBV7-6 with TRBJ2-5; the D gene is possibly TRBD2 (6 bases). Looked up from germline, CDR1 is SGHVS and CDR2 is FNYEAQ. V lost 5 bases, J lost 1 base, and 14 bases lay in between. The CDR3 is 15 amino acids.

V and J are TRBV12-5 and TRBJ1-4; TRBD1 agrees at 7 bases. CDR1 and CDR2 from the germline V gene are LGHNT and FRNRAP. The CDR3 consists of 14 residues. V was clipped by 6 bases and J by 10 bases; unmatched bases: 11. This CDR3 is CASGSPTGRGKLFF. CDR3 in DNA: TGTGCTAGTGGGTCCCCGACAGGGCGGGGAAAACTGTTTTTT.

This clone was seen once. The genes are TRBV29-1 and TRBJ2-5; 7 bases line up with TRBD2. J lost 5 bases, V lost 3 bases, and 9 bases had no gene match. Germline CDR1 is SQVTM and CDR2 is ANQGSEA. This CDR3 is built from 14 residues. The CDR3: CSVDRAGAAETQYF. The CDR3 coding sequence is TGCAGCGTTGATAGGGCGGGAGCGGCGGAGACCCAGTACTTC. The whole variable domain, remainder taken from reference TRBV29-1 and TRBJ2-5, is SAVISQKPSRDICQRGTSLTIQCQVDSQVTMMFWYRQQPGQSLTLIATANQGSEATYESGFVIDKFPISRPNLTFSTLTVSNMSPEDSSIYLCSVDRAGAAETQYFGPGTRLLVL.

This rearrangement joins TRBV7-2 to TRBJ2-7; unclear D gene. The germline V and J ends were trimmed by 2 bases and 0 bases, with 8 bases remaining between them. CDR3 length: 14 residues. The germline V gene has CDR1 SGHTA and CDR2 FQGNSA. The CDR3 DNA is TGTGCCAGCAGCTTACAGGCGTTCTCCTACGAGCAGTACTTC. Amino acid sequence: CASSLQAFSYEQYF.

The chain uses TRBV19 and TRBJ1-2; 7 nucleotides align to TRBD1. Germline trimming cut 3 bases from V and 4 bases from J; bases unmatched to any gene: 11. The germline CDR1 and CDR2 sequences are LNHDA and SQIVND (reference sequence). This CDR3 comprises 16 residues. The CDR3 nucleotides are TGTGCCAGTAGTATTGACAGGGATTCTCTCCTCTATGGCTACACCTTC. Residues: CASSIDRDSLLYGYTF.

This clone was seen a few times. The gene calls are TRBV18 and TRBJ1-5; 8 positions agree with TRBD1. Germline trimming cut 3 bases from V and 0 bases from J; bases unmatched to any gene: 1. From germline, CDR1 is KGHSH and CDR2 LQKENI. The length of the CDR3 is 15 residues. In nucleotides, the CDR3 is TGTGCCAGCTCACCGACAGGGGATAGCAATCAGCCCCAGCATTTT. This codes for CASSPTGDSNQPQHF.

The chain carries TRBV11-3 and TRBJ1-2, with 10 bases fitting TRBD1. The CDR3 runs to 13 residues. The ends lost 4 bases at V and 8 bases at J; junction bases unmatched: 4. In germline, CDR1 is SGHNT, CDR2 YENEEA. CDR3 protein: CASSSGTGEGYTF. The CDR3 DNA follows: TGTGCCAGCAGCTCGGGGACAGGGGAGGGCTACACCTTC.

This clone was counted only a few times. The rearrangement uses TRBV27 and TRBJ1-2; 8 bases align to TRBD1. V lost 1 base, J lost 8 bases, and 6 bases stayed unmatched. There are 14 residues in the CDR3. Germline CDR1 and CDR2: MNHEY and SMNVEV (reference sequence). CDR3 bases: TGTGCCAGCAGTTTATGGGAACAGGGGGGCGGCTACACCTTC. Amino acids: CASSLWEQGGGYTF.